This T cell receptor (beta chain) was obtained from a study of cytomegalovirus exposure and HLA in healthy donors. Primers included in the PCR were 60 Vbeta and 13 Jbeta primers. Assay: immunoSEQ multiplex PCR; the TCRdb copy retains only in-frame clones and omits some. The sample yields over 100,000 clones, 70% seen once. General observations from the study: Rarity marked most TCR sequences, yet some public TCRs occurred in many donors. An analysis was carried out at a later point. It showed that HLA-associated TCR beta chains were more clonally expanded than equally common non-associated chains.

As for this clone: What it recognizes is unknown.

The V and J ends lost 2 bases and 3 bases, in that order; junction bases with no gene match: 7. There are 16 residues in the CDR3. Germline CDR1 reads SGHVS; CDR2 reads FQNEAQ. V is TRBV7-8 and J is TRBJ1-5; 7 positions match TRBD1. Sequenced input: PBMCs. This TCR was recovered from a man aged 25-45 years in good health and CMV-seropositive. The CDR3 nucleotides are TGTGCCAGCAGCTTAATGCCAGGGGGGAACAATCAGCCCCAGCATTTT. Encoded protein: CASSLMPGGNNQPQHF. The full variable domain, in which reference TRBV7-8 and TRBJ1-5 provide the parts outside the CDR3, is GAGVSQSPRYKVAKRGQDVALRCDPISGHVSLFWYQQALGQGPEFLTYFQNEAQLDKSGLPSDRFFAERPEGSVSTLKIQRTQQEDSAVYLCASSLMPGGNNQPQHFGDGTRLSIL.